This T cell receptor (beta chain) was profiled in a study of blood T cells in healthy people across ages. V was pared by 3 bases and J by 8 bases, with 16 bases between. This CDR3 contains 15 residues. Per the germline V gene, CDR1 is LGHDT and CDR2 is YNNKEL (reference sequence). This clonotype turned up a few times. Its antigen is still unknown. Isolating PBMCs gave at least 6.5 million of these cells per sample. A sample-barcoded 5' primer and a J-beta primer mix were used in a second PCR of roughly 7 to 11 cycles. TCRdb independently ran MiXCR on the 5' RACE reads; one entry per CDR3 protein. Seen here are 550,000 to 800,000 distinct CDR3 sequences, over 20% observed once, and the top ten hold roughly 3.9%. General study findings and limits: It was not known whether donors were CMV positive (a possible confounder of expanded clonotype changes).

Sequencing input: blood. The origin of this receptor is a man aged 70-80 years in good health. The rearrangement uses TRBV3-1 and TRBJ1-4; a possible D gene is TRBD1 (6 bases). CDR3 region: CASSQPTGRGEKLFF. For the CDR3, the DNA is TGTGCCAGCAGCCAGCCCACAGGGAGAGGGGAAAAACTGTTTTTT.